The 27 T cell receptor beta chains presented below share a single source sample, sequenced in a study of regulatory T cells in long-lasting Graves disease. Time point defined: newly diagnosed GD, antithyroid drugs for less than 3 months. Following extraction of RNA from PBMCs, that RNA was used to make the TCR library. The authors built TCR beta libraries using iRepertoire HTBI primers and Arm-PCR of CDR3 regions. TCRdb re-called the multiplex PCR reads with MiXCR, one entry per CDR3 protein. The data show 600,000 to 650,000 distinct CDR3 sequences, around 15% seen once. These data were also filed under a second study, of T cells in Graves' hyperthyroidism and ophthalmopathy.

This specimen consisted of peripheral blood mononuclear cells (PBMCs), obtained at new diagnosis, from a patient treated with antithyroid drugs. The source of these receptors is a woman aged 25 to 39 with Graves disease.

This clonotype occurred a few times. The chain has TRBV5-5 and TRBJ1-3; D not resolved. The CDR3 is 15 residues long. V shed 2 bases and J shed 0 bases, with 9 bases lying between them. CDR1 is SGHKS and CDR2 is YYEKEE in the germline V gene (reference sequence). The CDR3 region is CASSLSAGSGNTIYF. The DNA for the CDR3 is TGTGCCAGCAGCTTATCCGCAGGCTCTGGAAACACCATATATTTT. The variable domain in full, with the rest retrieved from reference TRBV5-5 and TRBJ1-3, is DAGVTQSPTHLIKTRGQQVTLRCSPISGHKSVSWYQQVLGQGPQFIFQYYEKEERGRGNFPDRFSARQFPNYSSELNVNALLLGDSALYLCASSLSAGSGNTIYFGEGSWLTVV.

This clonotype showed up many times. The chain uses TRBV2 and TRBJ1-5; D gene ambiguous. The germline V gene encodes CDR1 SNHLY and CDR2 FYNNEI. This CDR3 is built from 14 residues. Trimming removed 3 bases at V and 1 base at J, with 7 bases between. The DNA for the CDR3 is TGTGCCAGCAGTGATATTACAAGCAATCAGCCCCAGCATTTT. As protein: CASSDITSNQPQHF.

This clonotype has at least ten counts. This chain uses TRBV2 with TRBJ2-1, with 9 bases that match TRBD1. The CDR3 extends over 15 amino acids. Trimming cost V 4 bases and J 2 bases; bases outside gene matches: 3. From germline, CDR1 is SNHLY and CDR2 FYNNEI. The CDR3 loop reads CASSATGGAYNEQFF. CDR3 bases: TGTGCCAGCAGTGCAACAGGGGGCGCCTACAATGAGCAGTTCTTC.

This clonotype has a count of ten or more. This chain links TRBV19 with TRBJ2-7; D is uncertain. The CDR3 runs 13 residues. Looked up from germline, CDR1 is LNHDA and CDR2 is SQIVND (reference sequence). The V and J ends lost 2 bases and 2 bases respectively, with 7 bases between them. DNA of the CDR3: TGTGCCAGTAGTATACACTTCGCCTACGAGCAGTACTTC. It specifies CASSIHFAYEQYF.

This clonotype was detected ten times or more. The J gene is TRBJ1-1, the V gene TRBV3-1; possible D gene TRBD1, 6 bases. There are 14 residues in the CDR3. The ends were cut back, 4 bases at V and 4 bases at J, with 13 bases in the middle. Germline lookup yields CDR1 LGHDT and CDR2 YNNKEL (reference sequence). The CDR3 DNA sequence: TGTGCCAGCAGCCGCACCAGGACAGCCACTGAAGCTTTCTTT. It is translated as CASSRTRTATEAFF.

There are a few counts of this clonotype. This sequence joins TRBV4-1 and TRBJ2-3; D not certain. V shed 10 bases and J shed 4 bases, with 15 bases lying between them. Germline CDR1 MGHRA, CDR2 YSYEKL. This CDR3 has 13 amino acids. DNA for the CDR3: TGCGCCATCCAGGTCGTGGGGTCAGATACGCAGTATTTT. Translation gives CAIQVVGSDTQYF.

This chain links TRBV7-3 with TRBJ2-1, with a possible D match to TRBD1 (6 bases). Germline V lookup: CDR1 SGHTA, CDR2 FQGTGA. This CDR3 region has 16 residues. V was shortened by 5 bases and J by 0 bases, with 14 bases between the two germline ends. This chain's CDR3 is CASSPQGMTSYNEQFF. The CDR3 bases are TGTGCCAGCAGCCCCCAGGGGATGACCTCCTACAATGAGCAGTTCTTC.

This clonotype occurred many times. J is TRBJ2-5 and V is TRBV7-3, with D possibly TRBD1 on 5 matching bases. This CDR3 has 15 residues. The V gene lost 0 bases and the J gene lost 3 bases, with 11 bases spanning the gap. The germline CDR1 and CDR2 sequences are SGHTA and FQGTGA. The CDR3 bases are TGTGCCAGCAGCTTAACATTAGGGGCGGAAGAGACCCAGTACTTC. Encoded protein: CASSLTLGAEETQYF.

In DNA, the CDR3 is TGTGCCAGCAGCGTAGTTGGCGGGGGCTACACAGATACGCAGTATTTT. Encoded protein: CASSVVGGGYTDTQYF. This rearrangement joins TRBV9 to TRBJ2-3; D may be TRBD2 (7 bases). The CDR3 has 16 residues. CDR1 is SGDLS and CDR2 is YYNGEE in the germline V gene. V lost 0 bases, J lost 2 bases, and 13 bases lay in between.

This clonotype was detected ten times or more. The chain couples TRBV5-1 to TRBJ1-1; D ambiguous. V lost 3 bases, J lost 0 bases, and 18 bases lay in between. The CDR3 loop spans 17 amino acids. The germline V gene encodes CDR1 SGHRS and CDR2 YFSETQ. CDR3 bases: TGCGCCAGCAGCTCCGTCGACAAGACATACTTGAACACTGAAGCTTTCTTT. Its protein product is CASSSVDKTYLNTEAFF.

In its sample, this clonotype was seen many times. The rearrangement links TRBV7-2 to TRBJ2-7; 11 positions match TRBD1. The CDR3 loop spans 16 amino acids. V dropped 5 bases and J dropped 2; count of bases not matched to a gene: 8. Germline CDR1 and CDR2: SGHTA and FQGNSA. The DNA for the CDR3 is TGTGCCAGCAGCCAAAGGGACAGGGGGTTCCCCTACGAGCAGTACTTC. As protein: CASSQRDRGFPYEQYF.

In this sample, this clonotype turned up many times. The genes are TRBV11-3 and TRBJ2-1, with D perhaps TRBD2 (6 bases). CDR1 and CDR2 from the germline V gene are SGHNT and YENEEA. V shed 3 bases and J shed 6 bases, with 12 bases lying between them. The CDR3 spans 14 residues. The CDR3 region is CASSLDGSGNEQFF. The CDR3 DNA follows: TGTGCCAGCAGCTTGGACGGGAGTGGCAATGAGCAGTTCTTC.

Concerning this clonotype itself: A much larger clone differs by one base, so this may be a read error. The chain is built from TRBV27 and TRBJ2-7; tentatively, D is TRBD1 (5 bases). Trimming left V 7 bases short and J 2 bases short, with 12 bases between. This CDR3 comprises 13 residues. Per the germline V gene, CDR1 is MNHEY and CDR2 is SMNVEV (reference sequence). The CDR3 coding sequence is TGTGCCAGCAAAGCAACCAGGGCCTACGAGCAGTACTTC. Its protein is CASKATRAYEQYF.

V and J are TRBV5-1 and TRBJ2-1; TRBD2 agrees at 16 bases. This CDR3 contains 17 residues. Germline V gene lookup returns CDR1 SGHRS and CDR2 YFSETQ. The junction had 6 bases not matched to a gene; V was cut back by 0 bases and J by 9 bases. CDR3 in DNA: TGCGCCAGCAGCTTGGTTGGGACTAGCGGGAGGGCCTCTGAGCAGTTCTTC. Protein sequence: CASSLVGTSGRASEQFF. The full variable domain, in which reference TRBV5-1 and TRBJ2-1 provide the parts outside the CDR3, is KAGVTQTPRYLIKTRGQQVTLSCSPISGHRSVSWYQQTPGQGLQFLFEYFSETQRNKGNFPGRFSGRQFSNSRSEMNVSTLELGDSALYLCASSLVGTSGRASEQFFGPGTRLTVL.

This rearrangement joins TRBV18 to TRBJ1-2, with a weak D call TRBD1 (6 bases). The V end lost 3 bases, the J end lost 5 bases, and 13 bases lay between the germline ends. The CDR3 has 14 amino acids. Germline CDR1 and CDR2: KGHSH and LQKENI. The CDR3 loop reads CASSPGGQGYGYTF. CDR3 DNA sequence: TGTGCCAGCTCACCGGGGGGCCAGGGGTATGGCTACACCTTC.

In its sample, this clonotype was seen many times. The chain joins TRBV28 to TRBJ2-4, with TRBD2 matching over 13 bases. In germline, CDR1 is MDHEN, CDR2 SYDVKM. CDR3 length: 15 residues. The junction had 14 bases not matched to a gene; V was cut back by 6 bases and J by 15 bases. Here the CDR3 reads CASRRTPGLAGVGYF. CDR3 DNA sequence: TGTGCCAGCAGACGCACCCCCGGACTAGCGGGAGTAGGGTACTTC.

This clonotype was seen repeatedly, ten times or more. The chain recombines TRBV6-5 with TRBJ1-1; TRBD1 matches 11 bases. The V segment lost 2 bases and the J segment 6 bases; nucleotides outside the gene matches: 5. The CDR3 contains 15 residues. Germline loops: CDR1 MNHEY, CDR2 SVGAGI. As DNA, the CDR3 is TGTGCCAGCAGTTACAACCCGGGACAGGGGGCTGAAGCTTTCTTT. The encoded protein is CASSYNPGQGAEAFF.

This clonotype was counted many times. The rearrangement uses TRBV5-1 and TRBJ2-1, with D possibly being TRBD2 (5 bases). The CDR3 extends over 16 amino acids. Trimming pared 0 bases from V and 4 bases from J, leaving 14 bases between. CDR1 SGHRS and CDR2 YFSETQ come from the germline V gene. CDR3 DNA sequence: TGCGCCAGCAGCTTGGCTCTACTAGTCGGTTACAATGAGCAGTTCTTC. Translating it yields CASSLALLVGYNEQFF.

The V call is TRBV15, the J call TRBJ1-3; weak D call: TRBD1 (5 bases). Between the trimmed V and J ends, which lost 3 bases and 7 bases, there was a span of 13 bases. Germline lookup yields CDR1 LNHNV and CDR2 YYDKDF (reference sequence). The CDR3 has 14 amino acids. The CDR3 DNA reads TGTGCCACCAGCAGCACCAGGGCTGCGAACACCATATATTTT. As protein: CATSSTRAANTIYF.

Of note for this clonotype: Being one base from a much bigger clone, this may be a read error. This sequence joins TRBV6-9 and TRBJ2-7; TRBD1 is a possible D gene (6 bases). V lost 3 bases, J lost 6 bases, and 15 bases lay in between. Germline V gene data show CDR1 as MNHGY and CDR2 as SVAAGI. This CDR3 is built from 14 residues. The CDR3, as DNA: TGTGCCAGCAGTTACCTATGGGCAGGGGCCGAGCAGTACTTC. This codes for CASSYLWAGAEQYF.

This clonotype was seen a few times. The rearrangement links TRBV7-2 to TRBJ2-2, with unresolved D. The CDR3 is 16 residues long. The V gene's germline CDR1 is SGHTA and CDR2 FQGNSA. V was clipped by 5 bases and J by 0 bases, with 13 bases between them. CDR3 nucleotides: TGTGCCAGCAGCCAGGCCGCCAAGGCGAACACCGGGGAGCTGTTTTTT. Protein: CASSQAAKANTGELFF.

This clonotype showed up just a few times. The chain is built from TRBV19 and TRBJ2-2; D possibly uses TRBD1 or TRBD2 (6 bases each). The ends were cut back, 7 bases at V and 3 bases at J, with 15 bases in the middle. Germline assignment: CDR1 LNHDA and CDR2 SQIVND (reference sequence). CDR3 length equals 15 residues. CDR3 nucleotide sequence: TGTGCCAGTACAAGGGGGACTGAGTACACCGGGGAGCTGTTTTTT. The encoded protein is CASTRGTEYTGELFF.

The CDR3 spells CASSLLRVDGYTF. In DNA form, the CDR3 reads TGTGCCAGCAGCTTACTGAGGGTTGATGGCTACACCTTC. The chain carries TRBV13 and TRBJ1-2; no firm D call. This CDR3 is built from 13 residues. V lost 2 bases to trimming and J lost 6 bases, with 10 bases between them. Germline values: CDR1 PRHDT, CDR2 FYEKMQ (reference sequence).

This clonotype was picked up many times. The V and J genes are TRBV6-1 and TRBJ1-2; D perhaps matches TRBD1 (6 bases). V gave up 5 bases and J gave up 7 bases, with 11 bases separating them. Per the germline V gene, CDR1 is MNHNS and CDR2 is SASEGT. This CDR3 is built from 12 residues. The CDR3 bases are TGTGCCAGCAGTACAGCAGGGGTTGGCTACACCTTC. Encoded protein: CASSTAGVGYTF.

The chain carries TRBV5-4 and TRBJ1-6; possible D gene TRBD1, 6 bases. This CDR3 has 15 residues. V was cut by 4 bases and J by 7 bases, with 15 bases left in between. Germline V gene data show CDR1 as SGHNT and CDR2 as YYREEE (reference sequence). The CDR3 is CASSPGGQGNSPLHF. DNA of the CDR3: TGTGCCAGCAGCCCGGGGGGGCAGGGAAATTCACCCCTCCACTTT.

This clonotype has at least ten counts. The chain couples TRBV11-2 to TRBJ2-7; D is uncertain. Germline V gene data show CDR1 as SGHAT and CDR2 as FQNNGV. There are 15 residues in the CDR3. Trimming pared 1 base from V and 5 bases from J, leaving 15 bases between. CDR3 amino acids: CASSLVQPKFHEQYF. Here the CDR3 DNA reads TGTGCCAGCAGCTTAGTACAGCCGAAGTTCCACGAGCAGTACTTC.

This clonotype was counted many times. The V call is TRBV3-1, the J call TRBJ2-1, with D maybe TRBD2 (6 bases). This CDR3 spans 16 amino acids. From germline, CDR1 is LGHDT and CDR2 YNNKEL (reference sequence). The germline V and J ends were trimmed by 4 bases and 3 bases, with 16 bases remaining between them. DNA for the CDR3: TGTGCCAGCAGCCTCCGGCGGGACGCCGGCTACAATGAGCAGTTCTTC. It codes for CASSLRRDAGYNEQFF.